Given below is one T cell receptor (beta chain) in context. Its target is unknown. The sample is drawn from a study of blood T cells in healthy people across ages. Study-wide findings and caveats: Long-lived and aged donors differed, with more naive CD4+ cells and higher diversity in the long-lived. Estimates drawn from one million T cells were deemed to understate diversity.

With 5 bases removed from V and 1 base from J, the gap between germline ends came to 14 bases. The CDR3 runs to 15 residues. Germline values: CDR1 SEHNR, CDR2 FQNEAQ (reference sequence). The second PCR ran 7 to 11 cycles with a sample-barcoded 5' primer and J-beta primers. MiXCR, run by TCRdb on the 5' RACE reads, gives a single entry per CDR3 protein. The sample has around 1.7 million distinct CDR3 sequences; 25% to 30% are singletons. This receptor was taken from a woman aged 30 to 39 in good health. Sequencing input: blood. The chain recombines TRBV7-9 with TRBJ1-1; weak D call: TRBD1 (6 bases). CDR3 residues: CASSRQGGGNTEAFF. CDR3 sequence (DNA): TGTGCCAGCAGCCGGCAGGGAGGGGGGAACACTGAAGCTTTCTTT.